This passage covers 7 T cell receptor beta chains from one sample sequenced in a study of blood T cell repertoires in COVID-19. This table comes from immunoSEQ multiplex PCR, and its TCRdb copy is limited to in-frame clones, with some not included. The data hold about 320,000 clones, with 87% observed a single time. Sequencing was done on a sample of PBMCs or T cells enriched from blood (not recorded which). The receptor set was obtained from a woman between 25 and 40 years old who had recovered from COVID-19.

This clone appeared once. The chain links TRBV18 to TRBJ1-5, with TRBD1 matching over 7 bases. V shed 6 bases and J 4 bases; nucleotides not matched to a gene: 6. The germline CDR1 and CDR2 sequences are KGHSH and LQKENI. This CDR3 comprises 14 residues. As DNA, the CDR3 is TGTGCCAGCTCCGCCGGGACAGAGAATCAGCCCCAGCATTTT. Protein product: CASSAGTENQPQHF.

The chain employs TRBV27 and TRBJ2-7, with D perhaps matching TRBD2 (6 bases). Trimming took off 6 bases at V and 0 bases at J, with 12 bases between the two ends. The germline gives CDR1 MNHEY, CDR2 SMNVEV (reference sequence). This CDR3 has 14 residues. The CDR3 sequence: CASRRDLYSYEQYF. The CDR3 coding sequence is TGTGCCAGCAGACGGGACTTGTACTCCTACGAGCAGTACTTC.

V gene TRBV30 combines with J gene TRBJ1-1, with 7 bases that match TRBD1. This CDR3 region has 15 residues. Looked up from germline, CDR1 is GTSNPN and CDR2 is SVGIG (reference sequence). Losses at the gene ends were 2 bases for V and 4 bases for J; bases not matched to a gene: 10. CDR3 sequence: CAWSNRPQGTTEAFF. The CDR3 nucleotides read TGTGCCTGGAGTAACCGACCACAGGGGACCACTGAAGCTTTCTTT.

This clone was observed a single time. The chain has TRBV5-1 and TRBJ2-1; no reliable D call. V lost 1 base and J 0 bases, leaving 8 bases between the germline ends. The V gene's germline CDR1 is SGHRS and CDR2 YFSETQ. The CDR3 has 15 amino acids. The CDR3 nucleotides read TGCGCCAGCAGCTTGCTCCACAGCTCCTACAATGAGCAGTTCTTC. It translates to CASSLLHSSYNEQFF.

The chain couples TRBV5-6 to TRBJ1-1; 7 bases line up with TRBD1. With V trimmed by 7 bases and J by 5 bases, 8 bases remained unmatched. The CDR3 consists of 13 residues. Per germline, CDR1 SGHDT and CDR2 YYEEEE. The CDR3 loop reads CASAPTGRTEAFF. The CDR3 DNA follows: TGTGCCAGCGCCCCGACAGGGAGGACTGAAGCTTTCTTT. The variable domain in full, completed from reference TRBV5-6 and TRBJ1-1, reads DAGVTQSPTHLIKTRGQQVTLRCSPKSGHDTVSWYQQALGQGPQFIFQYYEEEERQRGNFPDRFSGHQFPNYSSELNVNALLLGDSALYLCASAPTGRTEAFFGQGTRLTVV.

As DNA, the CDR3 is TGTGCCAGCTCTCTCCTACAGGGGTCCCCTACAGATACGCAGTATTTT. It yields the protein CASSLLQGSPTDTQYF. This rearrangement joins TRBV18 to TRBJ2-3; the match to TRBD1 covers 7 bases. The CDR3 runs to 16 residues. V lost 6 bases and J lost 3; bases outside the gene matches: 12. Germline CDR1 reads KGHSH; CDR2 reads LQKENI.

The rearrangement links TRBV5-4 to TRBJ2-4, with TRBD1 identical over 7 bases. Germline-derived CDR1 and CDR2 are SGHNT and YYREEE (reference sequence). The CDR3 totals 15 residues. The J segment lost 4 bases and the V segment lost 2 bases, leaving 6 bases of the junction unmatched. The DNA of the CDR3 is TGTGCCAGCAGCTTACCCGGACAGGTGAAAAACATTCAGTACTTC. Its protein product is CASSLPGQVKNIQYF.